Below are 17 T cell receptor beta chains sequenced from a single sample in a study of CD8 T cells in ankylosing spondylitis. TCRdb passed the 5' RACE reads through MiXCR, listing each CDR3 protein once. The sample consists of approximately 250,000 distinct CDR3 sequences, approximately 10% of them appearing once. Sequenced: blood, either unsorted or a sorted T cell fraction (not recorded which). The receptors were gathered from a male donor with ankylosing spondylitis or in good health (not recorded which).

The sample holds many counts of this clonotype. The V and J genes are TRBV24-1 and TRBJ2-6; D perhaps matches TRBD1 (6 bases). The CDR3 is made up of 18 amino acids. CDR1 KGHDR and CDR2 SFDVKD come from the germline V gene. Between the trimmed V and J ends, which lost 3 bases and 4 bases, there was a span of 18 bases. The CDR3 sequence: CATSDLNRVPWGANVLTF. The CDR3 bases are TGTGCCACCAGTGATCTGAACAGGGTTCCTTGGGGGGCCAACGTCCTGACTTTC.

This clonotype was observed a few times. The genes are TRBV19 and TRBJ2-3; D call uncertain. Trimming pared 3 bases from V and 4 bases from J, leaving 2 bases between. The length of the CDR3 is 11 residues. Germline CDR1 LNHDA, CDR2 SQIVND (reference sequence). CDR3 sequence: CASSMSDTQYF. As DNA, the CDR3 is TGTGCCAGTAGTATGTCAGATACGCAGTATTTT.

This rearrangement joins TRBV5-1 to TRBJ2-7, with D maybe TRBD1 (8 bases). The CDR3 extends over 16 amino acids. Trimming cost V 1 base and J 2 bases, with 16 bases left between them. CDR1 SGHRS and CDR2 YFSETQ come from the germline V gene. CDR3 nucleotide sequence: TGCGCCAGCAGCTTGTGGGGGGGACAGGCGACCTACGAGCAGTACTTC. It codes for CASSLWGGQATYEQYF.

The rearrangement joins TRBV18 to TRBJ2-7, with D tentatively TRBD1 (6 bases). Germline CDR1 is KGHSH and CDR2 is LQKENI. The CDR3 totals 16 residues. V was pared by 3 bases and J by 1 base, with 16 bases between. The DNA for the CDR3 is TGTGCCAGCTCACCCACTTACGCAGGGGCTTCCTACGAGCAGTACTTC. This codes for CASSPTYAGASYEQYF.

V usage is TRBV30 and J usage is TRBJ1-1; no firm D call. The V and J ends lost 4 bases and 0 bases respectively, with 12 bases between them. The CDR3 runs 14 residues. Germline values: CDR1 GTSNPN, CDR2 SVGIG (reference sequence). Here the CDR3 DNA reads TGTGCCTGGACCCCGATAGCTATGAACACTGAAGCTTTCTTT. This sequence encodes CAWTPIAMNTEAFF. The variable domain in full, with the rest retrieved from reference TRBV30 and TRBJ1-1, is SQTIHQWPATLVQPVGSPLSLECTVEGTSNPNLYWYRQAAGRGLQLLFYSVGIGQISSEVPQNLSASRPQDRQFILSSKKLLLSDSGFYLCAWTPIAMNTEAFFGQGTRLTVV.

Ten or more counts support this clonotype. V gene TRBV12-3 or TRBV12-4 combines with J gene TRBJ1-2, with 7 bases aligning to TRBD1. The CDR3 length is 15 residues. J gave up 4 bases and V 4 bases, and 9 bases lay outside the gene matches. The CDR3: CASSSTTGYPYGYTF. The DNA of the CDR3 is TGTGCCAGCAGTTCTACGACAGGGTATCCCTATGGCTACACCTTC.

The rearrangement links TRBV27 to TRBJ2-7; no definite D call. V shed 5 bases and J shed 0 bases, with 11 bases lying between them. The CDR3 loop spans 14 amino acids. Germline V gene sequence: CDR1 MNHEY, CDR2 SMNVEV (reference sequence). CDR3 in DNA: TGTGCCAGCAGTCTAAGCCACAGCTCCTACGAGCAGTACTTC. Protein sequence: CASSLSHSSYEQYF.

There are many counts of this clonotype. The chain couples TRBV5-5 to TRBJ1-5; D perhaps matches TRBD1 (5 bases). CDR1 SGHKS and CDR2 YYEKEE come from the germline V gene (reference sequence). There are 15 residues in the CDR3. The ends were cut back, 7 bases at V and 0 bases at J, with 14 bases in the middle. CDR3 residues: CASRPGQDSNQPQHF. The DNA for the CDR3 is TGTGCCAGCCGTCCGGGGCAGGATAGCAATCAGCCCCAGCATTTT.

The table lists this clonotype with many counts. V and J are TRBV12-3 or TRBV12-4 and TRBJ2-5; D is tentatively TRBD1 or TRBD2 (6 bases each). Trimming cost V 5 bases and J 1 base, with 14 bases left between them. The CDR3 runs 15 residues. The CDR3 region is CASSPLQGGQETQYF. DNA for the CDR3: TGTGCCAGCAGTCCCTTACAGGGAGGCCAAGAGACCCAGTACTTC.

This clonotype was recorded at least ten times. The rearrangement links TRBV3-1 to TRBJ2-1; D ambiguous. Germline V CDR1 and CDR2: LGHDT, YNNKEL (reference sequence). The CDR3 contains 15 residues. Trimming stripped 1 base from V and 2 bases from J, with 9 bases between. CDR3 DNA sequence: TGTGCCAGCAGCCAAGGTTTGACAACCTACAATGAGCAGTTCTTC. This translates into CASSQGLTTYNEQFF.

The V gene is TRBV20-1, the J gene TRBJ2-7; maybe TRBD2 (6 bases). Trimming pared 3 bases from V and 1 base from J, leaving 16 bases between. There are 15 residues in the CDR3. CDR1 is DFQATT, CDR2 SNEGSKA, per germline (reference sequence). For the CDR3, the DNA is TGCAGTGCTAGCTTTACCCCGGGACTTTCCTACGAGCAGTACTTC. Protein product: CSASFTPGLSYEQYF.

There are many counts of this clonotype. The DNA of the CDR3 is TGTGCCAGCAGTTACGTGGCGGGGAAGATCGGGGAGCTGTTTTTT. It specifies CASSYVAGKIGELFF. V is TRBV6-6 and J is TRBJ2-2; a weak D match, TRBD2 (6 bases). CDR1 and CDR2 from the germline V gene are MNHNY and SVGAGI (reference sequence). The CDR3 sequence is 15 residues long. V gave up 2 bases and J gave up 7 bases, with 14 bases separating them.

This clonotype was recorded many times. The chain couples TRBV12-3 or TRBV12-4 to TRBJ2-7; 7 nucleotides match TRBD1. V shed 7 bases, J shed 2 bases, and the junction held 8 bases outside the gene matches. The CDR3 runs to 14 residues. The CDR3 DNA sequence: TGTGCCAGCACCACAAAGGGACAGCCCTACGAGCAGTACTTC. This sequence encodes CASTTKGQPYEQYF.

This clonotype occurred many times. This chain uses TRBV10-3 with TRBJ2-7; tentative D call: TRBD1 (6 bases). V lost 11 bases and J lost 0, with 20 bases in between. The CDR3 is 15 residues long. Germline V CDR1 and CDR2: ENHRY, SYGVKD. In nucleotides, the CDR3 is TGTGCCGCAACCCGACAGGCCACAAGCTCCTACGAGCAGTACTTC. Residues: CAATRQATSSYEQYF.

This clonotype showed up many times. V usage is TRBV6-2 or TRBV6-3 and J usage is TRBJ2-4, with D possibly called TRBD1 or TRBD2 (6 bases each). CDR3 length equals 14 residues. V was pared by 10 bases and J by 0 bases, with 13 bases between. Germline V lookup: CDR1 MNHEY, CDR2 SVGEGT. CDR3 residues: CATRGLRAKNIQYF. CDR3 nucleotide sequence: TGTGCCACCAGGGGACTCAGAGCCAAAAACATTCAGTACTTC.

This clonotype was detected only once. A much larger clone differs from this one at a single base, so this may be a read error. V usage is TRBV4-1 and J usage is TRBJ2-6; D assignment may be TRBD1 or TRBD2 (5 bases each). Germline V gene data show CDR1 as MGHRA and CDR2 as YSYEKL. The CDR3 extends over 16 amino acids. CDR3 residues: CASSRIIAPGANVPTF. The CDR3 region has the DNA TGCGCCAGCAGCCGAATCATAGCGCCCGGGGCCAACGTCCCGACTTTC.

This clonotype was found many times. The V and J genes are TRBV12-3 or TRBV12-4 and TRBJ2-1; maybe TRBD1 (6 bases). This CDR3 has 12 residues. The V gene lost 10 bases and the J gene lost 7 bases, with 14 bases spanning the gap. This CDR3 reads CATDRMGNEQFF. CDR3 in DNA: TGTGCCACGGACAGAATGGGAAATGAGCAGTTCTTC.